One and the same sample provided the 20 T cell receptor beta chains below, sequenced in a study of cytomegalovirus exposure and HLA in healthy donors. The PCR ran on 60 Vbeta and 13 Jbeta primers. Generated by immunoSEQ multiplex PCR, the TCRdb table keeps only in-frame clones and is missing some. The table records 150,000 to 200,000 clones, 80% to 85% of them present only once. Specimen: PBMCs. The receptors originated from a woman aged 18-30 years in good health and CMV-seropositive.

The V and J genes are TRBV11-3 and TRBJ2-3; 10 bases map to TRBD2. CDR1 and CDR2 from the germline V gene are SGHNT and YENEEA. V shed 2 bases and J 3 bases; nucleotides not matched to a gene: 8. The CDR3 covers 17 residues. CDR3 coding DNA: TGTGCCAGCAGCTTATGTCTAGCGGGGGATTGTACAGATACGCAGTATTTT. Its translation is CASSLCLAGDCTDTQYF.

J is TRBJ1-4 and V is TRBV28, with a weak D call TRBD1 (6 bases). The CDR3 totals 15 residues. Germline values: CDR1 MDHEN, CDR2 SYDVKM. V was trimmed by 3 bases and J by 7 bases, leaving 15 bases between them. The CDR3: CASSFQGSLGEKLFF. CDR3 nucleotide sequence: TGTGCCAGCAGTTTTCAGGGGTCGTTGGGTGAAAAACTGTTTTTT.

The CDR3 loop is CASSQEAEPNTEAFF. The CDR3 DNA reads as TGCGCCAGCAGCCAAGAGGCTGAACCGAACACTGAAGCTTTCTTT. The rearrangement uses TRBV4-3 and TRBJ1-1, with D unresolved. CDR1 is LGHNA and CDR2 is YSLEER in the germline V gene. This CDR3 contains 15 residues. V was shortened by 0 bases and J by 1 base, with 9 bases between the two germline ends.

The genes are TRBV10-1 and TRBJ2-1; 10 bases match TRBD2. Germline CDR1 reads WNHNN; CDR2 reads SYGVQD (reference sequence). This CDR3 contains 16 residues. Germline trimming cut 4 bases from V and 2 bases from J; bases unmatched to any gene: 5. CDR3 DNA sequence: TGCGCCAGCAGTGCCCTAGCGGGGGCCACCTACAATGAGCAGTTCTTC. It codes for CASSALAGATYNEQFF.

CDR3 sequence reads: CASSEMAGSGYEQYV. In DNA, the CDR3 is TGTGCCAGCAGTGAAATGGCAGGGTCGGGCTACGAGCAGTACGTC. The chain employs TRBV2 and TRBJ2-7, with a tentative D call TRBD1 (5 bases). The germline CDR1 and CDR2 sequences are SNHLY and FYNNEI. V was trimmed by 2 bases and J by 3 bases, leaving 14 bases between them. The CDR3 is 15 residues long.

The chain joins TRBV5-4 to TRBJ2-2; D ambiguous. The V end lost 4 bases, the J end lost 1 base, and 11 bases lay between the germline ends. Germline V gives CDR1 SGHNT, CDR2 YYREEE (reference sequence). CDR3 size: 15 residues. CDR3 protein: CASSLAPLNTGELFF. CDR3 coding DNA: TGTGCCAGCAGCCTTGCGCCTCTGAACACCGGGGAGCTGTTTTTT.

The chain joins TRBV4-1 to TRBJ1-1, with TRBD1 as a possible D gene (6 bases). There are 15 residues in the CDR3. Per the germline V gene, CDR1 is MGHRA and CDR2 is YSYEKL. V lost 3 bases to trimming and J lost 5 bases, with 16 bases between them. DNA for the CDR3: TGCGCCAGCAGCCAGCTGTGGACAGAGAGGACTGAAGCTTTCTTT. Encoded protein: CASSQLWTERTEAFF.

This chain connects TRBV11-3 to TRBJ1-2; unclear D gene. The CDR3 contains 13 residues. The germline gives CDR1 SGHNT, CDR2 YENEEA. With 4 bases removed from V and 8 bases from J, the gap between germline ends came to 14 bases. CDR3 loop: CASSSTNLGGYTF. The CDR3 bases are TGTGCCAGCAGCTCGACCAACTTGGGCGGCTACACCTTC.

The V gene is TRBV9, the J gene TRBJ2-5, with 9 bases that match TRBD1. In germline, CDR1 is SGDLS, CDR2 YYNGEE. With V trimmed by 2 bases and J by 5 bases, 4 bases remained unmatched. The CDR3 contains 14 residues. The CDR3 nucleotides read TGTGCCAGCAGCGTCGGACAGGGGTGGGAGACCCAGTACTTC. It specifies CASSVGQGWETQYF.

The rearrangement uses TRBV5-4 and TRBJ2-5, with a weak D call TRBD2 (6 bases). V lost 2 bases to trimming and J lost 4 bases, with 12 bases between them. This CDR3 region has 14 residues. In germline, CDR1 is SGHNT, CDR2 YYREEE (reference sequence). CDR3 sequence: CASSLGRSLETQYF. CDR3 nucleotide sequence: TGTGCCAGCAGCTTAGGGAGGAGCTTAGAGACCCAGTACTTC.

This clone was detected a few times. The chain joins TRBV28 to TRBJ1-2; 8 nucleotides align to TRBD1. V lost 6 bases to trimming and J lost 0 bases; unmatched junction nucleotides: 9. Germline V gene lookup returns CDR1 MDHEN and CDR2 SYDVKM. The CDR3 extends over 16 amino acids. DNA of the CDR3: TGTGCCAGCAGCCCAATCCCGGGACAGGCTAACTATGGCTACACCTTC. This gives the protein CASSPIPGQANYGYTF.

This clone is a singleton in its sample. This chain uses TRBV29-1 with TRBJ2-1, with D unresolved. CDR1 and CDR2 (germline): SQVTM, ANQGSEA. This CDR3 is built from 11 residues. V lost 5 bases to trimming and J lost 3 bases, with 5 bases between them. The CDR3 sequence is CSVSSYNEQFF. For the CDR3, the DNA is TGCAGCGTTTCCAGCTACAATGAGCAGTTCTTC.

The chain combines TRBV30 with TRBJ2-1; TRBD2 is a possible D gene (5 bases). Germline V gene data show CDR1 as GTSNPN and CDR2 as SVGIG (reference sequence). This CDR3 has 17 amino acids. Trimming shortened V by 2 bases and J by 4 bases, and 21 bases separated the two germline ends. The CDR3, as DNA: TGTGCCTGGAGTCTATTGTTAGGTTCGAGGAGGTACAATGAGCAGTTCTTC. It is translated as CAWSLLLGSRRYNEQFF.

The sample holds one count of this clone. This rearrangement joins TRBV27 to TRBJ1-1, with D unclear. The CDR3 length is 15 residues. Germline CDR1 MNHEY, CDR2 SMNVEV (reference sequence). The ends were cut back, 0 bases at V and 2 bases at J, with 10 bases in the middle. CDR3 sequence reads: CASSLSPGQNTEAFF. In nucleotides, the CDR3 is TGTGCCAGCAGTTTATCGCCGGGTCAAAACACTGAAGCTTTCTTT.

In its sample, this clone was seen once. The chain's CDR3 is CASSSDRGGTEAFF. In DNA form, the CDR3 reads TGTGCCAGCAGTTCTGACAGGGGCGGCACTGAAGCTTTCTTT. The chain links TRBV27 to TRBJ1-1; 8 bases align to TRBD1. Germline values: CDR1 MNHEY, CDR2 SMNVEV (reference sequence). The CDR3 has 14 residues. V trimming: 4 bases; J trimming: 4 bases; junction bases outside the gene matches: 5.

The sample holds one count of this clone. This chain links TRBV28 with TRBJ2-1; TRBD2 aligns across 9 bases. The CDR3 is 16 amino acids. The V and J ends lost 9 bases and 2 bases, in that order; junction bases with no gene match: 11. Germline V gene lookup returns CDR1 MDHEN and CDR2 SYDVKM. In nucleotides, the CDR3 is TGTGCCAGTCCCGAGGGGCGGGGGGGGACCTACAATGAGCAGTTCTTC. As protein: CASPEGRGGTYNEQFF.

This sequence joins TRBV6-5 and TRBJ1-1; tentatively, D is TRBD1 (5 bases). The V end was cut by 5 bases, the J end by 3 bases, with 10 bases between. The V gene's germline CDR1 is MNHEY and CDR2 SVGAGI. The CDR3 has 13 amino acids. The CDR3 DNA reads TGTGCCAGCAGTGAGCAGGGCCACACTGAAGCTTTCTTT. Translated, it gives CASSEQGHTEAFF.

The chain couples TRBV11-2 to TRBJ2-3; possibly TRBD2 for D (7 bases). CDR1 and CDR2 from the germline V gene are SGHAT and FQNNGV. The CDR3 is 16 amino acids. The ends were cut back, 0 bases at V and 1 base at J, with 11 bases in the middle. For the CDR3, the DNA is TGTGCCAGCAGCTTAGAATTGCGGGGGCGCACAGATACGCAGTATTTT. Translating it yields CASSLELRGRTDTQYF.

This chain connects TRBV7-9 to TRBJ2-3; the D is unclear. The V and J ends lost 5 bases and 0 bases respectively, with 6 bases between them. The CDR3 consists of 13 residues. In germline, CDR1 is SEHNR, CDR2 FQNEAQ (reference sequence). CDR3 DNA: TGTGCCAGCAGCCCTGCGAGCACAGATACGCAGTATTTT. This encodes CASSPASTDTQYF.

The chain is built from TRBV11-3 and TRBJ1-6; 7 nucleotides align to TRBD1. CDR3 length equals 14 residues. From germline, CDR1 is SGHNT and CDR2 YENEEA. V was pared by 4 bases and J by 8 bases, with 5 bases of the junction left unmatched. The CDR3: CASSSQGQDSPLHF. The CDR3 DNA follows: TGTGCCAGCAGCTCACAAGGACAGGATTCACCCCTCCACTTT. Full variable domain (remainder filled in from reference TRBV11-3 and TRBJ1-6): EAGVVQSPRYKIIEKKQPVAFWCNPISGHNTLYWYLQNLGQGPELLIRYENEEAVDDSQLPKDRFSAERLKGVDSTLKIQPAELGDSAVYLCASSSQGQDSPLHFGNGTRLTVT.